This TCR beta chain was captured in a study of blood T cells in healthy people across ages. Study findings and constraints: Any conclusive comparison of naive versus antigen-experienced cells was prevented by using unsorted PBMCs.

Each sample used at least 6 million PBMCs. At least 5.5 micrograms of total RNA were extracted per sample. With respect to this clonotype: Its antigen is not identified.

Together with a sample-barcoded 5' primer, a J-beta primer mix was included in a second PCR lasting about 7 to 11 cycles. A template-switch adaptor that had 12 random nucleotides put a tag on each cDNA molecule. One entry per CDR3 protein results from TCRdb running MiXCR on the 5' RACE reads. The sample carries roughly 1,500,000 distinct CDR3 sequences, 30% to 40% recorded once. V lost 4 bases and J 5 bases, leaving 11 bases between the germline ends. The CDR3 consists of 13 residues. Germline lookup yields CDR1 MRHNA and CDR2 SNTAGT. The sequence was obtained from a woman aged 25 to 45 in good health. Sequencing input: blood. This chain connects TRBV6-4 to TRBJ1-1; D unresolved. CDR3 in amino acids: CASSVLSGTEAFF. CDR3 coding DNA: TGTGCCAGCAGTGTCCTAAGCGGGACTGAAGCTTTCTTT.